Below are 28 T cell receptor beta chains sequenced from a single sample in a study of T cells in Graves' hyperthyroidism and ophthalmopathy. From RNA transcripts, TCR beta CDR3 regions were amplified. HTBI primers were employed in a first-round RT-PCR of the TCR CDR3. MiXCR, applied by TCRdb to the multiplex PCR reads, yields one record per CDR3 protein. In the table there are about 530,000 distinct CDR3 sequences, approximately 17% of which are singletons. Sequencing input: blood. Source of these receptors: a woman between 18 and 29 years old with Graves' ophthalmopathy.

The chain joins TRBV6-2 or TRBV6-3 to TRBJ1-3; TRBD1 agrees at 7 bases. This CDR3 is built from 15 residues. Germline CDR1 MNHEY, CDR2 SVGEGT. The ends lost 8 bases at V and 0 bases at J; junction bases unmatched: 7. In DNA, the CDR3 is TGTGCCAGCGACTCAGGGGACAGCTCTGGAAACACCATATATTTT. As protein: CASDSGDSSGNTIYF.

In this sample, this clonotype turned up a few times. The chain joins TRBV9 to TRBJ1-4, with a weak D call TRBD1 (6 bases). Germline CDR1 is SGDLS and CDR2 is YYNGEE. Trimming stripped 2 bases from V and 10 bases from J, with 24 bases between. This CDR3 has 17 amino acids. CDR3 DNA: TGTGCCAGCAGCGTCGACCAAAGTCCCAGGGGCTGGGGAAAACTGTTTTTT. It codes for CASSVDQSPRGWGKLFF.

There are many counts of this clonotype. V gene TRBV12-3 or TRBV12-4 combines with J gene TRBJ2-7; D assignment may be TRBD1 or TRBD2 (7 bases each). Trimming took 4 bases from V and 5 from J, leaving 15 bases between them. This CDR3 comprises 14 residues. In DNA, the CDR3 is TGTGCCAGCAGTTCTAACCAGGGGGGGAACGAGCAGTACTTC. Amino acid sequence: CASSSNQGGNEQYF.

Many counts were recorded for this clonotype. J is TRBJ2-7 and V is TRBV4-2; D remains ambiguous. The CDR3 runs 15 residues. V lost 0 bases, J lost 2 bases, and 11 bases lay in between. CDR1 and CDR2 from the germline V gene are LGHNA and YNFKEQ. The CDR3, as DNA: TGTGCCAGCAGCCAAGAGGCGGCGGAGCCCTACGAGCAGTACTTC. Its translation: CASSQEAAEPYEQYF.

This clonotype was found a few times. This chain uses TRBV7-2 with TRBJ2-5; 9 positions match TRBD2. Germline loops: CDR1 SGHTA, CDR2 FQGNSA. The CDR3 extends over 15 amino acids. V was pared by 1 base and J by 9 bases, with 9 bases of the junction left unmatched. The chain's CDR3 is CASSLVASGNGAQYF. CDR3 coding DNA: TGTGCCAGCAGCTTAGTGGCTAGCGGGAATGGGGCCCAGTACTTC.

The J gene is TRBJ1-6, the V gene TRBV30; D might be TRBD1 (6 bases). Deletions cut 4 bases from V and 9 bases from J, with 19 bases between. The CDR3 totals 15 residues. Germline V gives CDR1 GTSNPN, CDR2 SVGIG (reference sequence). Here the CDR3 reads CAWNGGLQGSSPLHF. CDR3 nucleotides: TGTGCCTGGAACGGGGGGCTACAGGGCTCTTCACCCCTCCACTTT. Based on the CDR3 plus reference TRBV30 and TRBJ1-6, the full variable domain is SQTIHQWPATLVQPVGSPLSLECTVEGTSNPNLYWYRQAAGRGLQLLFYSVGIGQISSEVPQNLSASRPQDRQFILSSKKLLLSDSGFYLCAWNGGLQGSSPLHFGNGTRLTVT.

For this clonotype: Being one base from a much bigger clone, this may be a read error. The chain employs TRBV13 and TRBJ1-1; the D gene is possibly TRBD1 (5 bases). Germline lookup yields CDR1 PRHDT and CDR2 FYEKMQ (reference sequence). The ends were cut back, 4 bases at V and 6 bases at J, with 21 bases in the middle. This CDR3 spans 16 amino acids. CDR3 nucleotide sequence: TGTGCCAGCAGCTCAACCAGGACATCCGGGGGGGCTGAAGCTTTCTTT. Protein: CASSSTRTSGGAEAFF.

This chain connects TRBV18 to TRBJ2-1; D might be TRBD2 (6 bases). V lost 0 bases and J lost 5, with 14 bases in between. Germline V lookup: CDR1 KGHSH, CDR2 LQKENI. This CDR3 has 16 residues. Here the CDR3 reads CASSPPVGSPHNEQFF. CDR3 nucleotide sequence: TGTGCCAGCTCACCACCGGTCGGGAGTCCCCACAATGAGCAGTTCTTC.

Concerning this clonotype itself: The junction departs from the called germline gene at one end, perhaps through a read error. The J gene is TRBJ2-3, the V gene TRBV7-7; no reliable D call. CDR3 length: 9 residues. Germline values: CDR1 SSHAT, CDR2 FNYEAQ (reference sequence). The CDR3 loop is CASTDTQYF. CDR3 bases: TGTGCTAGCACAGATACGCAGTATTTT.

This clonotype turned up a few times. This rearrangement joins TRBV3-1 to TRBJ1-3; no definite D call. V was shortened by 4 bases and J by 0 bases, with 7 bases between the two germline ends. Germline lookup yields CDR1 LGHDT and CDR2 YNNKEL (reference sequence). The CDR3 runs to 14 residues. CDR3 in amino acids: CASSPQHSGNTIYF. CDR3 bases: TGTGCCAGCAGCCCACAGCACTCTGGAAACACCATATATTTT.

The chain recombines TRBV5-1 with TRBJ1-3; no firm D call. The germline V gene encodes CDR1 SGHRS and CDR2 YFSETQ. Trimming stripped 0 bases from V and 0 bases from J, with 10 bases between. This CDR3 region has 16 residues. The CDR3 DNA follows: TGCGCCAGCAGCTTGGCAGGACCGCGCTCTGGAAACACCATATATTTT. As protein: CASSLAGPRSGNTIYF.

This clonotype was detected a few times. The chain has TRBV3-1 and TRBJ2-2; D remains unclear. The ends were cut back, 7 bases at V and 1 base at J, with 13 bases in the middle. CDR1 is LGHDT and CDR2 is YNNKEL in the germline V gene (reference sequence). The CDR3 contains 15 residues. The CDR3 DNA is TGTGCCAGCACATCTGGGGATAGGAACACCGGGGAGCTGTTTTTT. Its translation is CASTSGDRNTGELFF. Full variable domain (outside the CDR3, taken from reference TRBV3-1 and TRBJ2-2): DTAVSQTPKYLVTQMGNDKSIKCEQNLGHDTMYWYKQDSKKFLKIMFSYNNKELIINETVPNRFSPKSPDKAHLNLHINSLELGDSAVYFCASTSGDRNTGELFFGEGSRLTVL.

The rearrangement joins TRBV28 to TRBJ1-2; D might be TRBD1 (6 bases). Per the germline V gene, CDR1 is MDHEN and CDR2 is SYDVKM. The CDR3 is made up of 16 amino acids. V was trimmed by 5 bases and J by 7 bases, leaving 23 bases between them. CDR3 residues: CASSSRIEGVLFGYTF. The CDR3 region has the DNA TGTGCCAGCAGTAGCAGAATTGAGGGGGTGTTGTTTGGCTACACCTTC.

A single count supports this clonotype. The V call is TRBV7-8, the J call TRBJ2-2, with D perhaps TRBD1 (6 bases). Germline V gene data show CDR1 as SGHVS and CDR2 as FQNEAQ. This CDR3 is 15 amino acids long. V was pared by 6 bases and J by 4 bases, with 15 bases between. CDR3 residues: CASRQQGWGTGELFF. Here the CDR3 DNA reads TGTGCCAGCAGACAACAGGGTTGGGGCACCGGGGAGCTGTTTTTT. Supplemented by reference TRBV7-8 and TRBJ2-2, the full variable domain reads GAGVSQSPRYKVAKRGQDVALRCDPISGHVSLFWYQQALGQGPEFLTYFQNEAQLDKSGLPSDRFFAERPEGSVSTLKIQRTQQEDSAVYLCASRQQGWGTGELFFGEGSRLTVL.

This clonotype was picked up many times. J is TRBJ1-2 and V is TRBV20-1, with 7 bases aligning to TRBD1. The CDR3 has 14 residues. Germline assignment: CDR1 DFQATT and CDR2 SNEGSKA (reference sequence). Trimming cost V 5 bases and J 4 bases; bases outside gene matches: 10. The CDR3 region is CSAQGDLRGYGYTF. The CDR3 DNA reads TGCAGTGCTCAGGGGGATCTCAGGGGCTATGGCTACACCTTC.

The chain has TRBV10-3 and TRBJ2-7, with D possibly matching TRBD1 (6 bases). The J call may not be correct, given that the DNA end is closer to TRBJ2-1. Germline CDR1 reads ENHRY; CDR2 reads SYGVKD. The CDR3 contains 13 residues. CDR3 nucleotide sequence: TGTGCCATCAGTGACCTCCAGGGGTACGAGCAGTTCTTC. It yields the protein CAISDLQGYEQFF.

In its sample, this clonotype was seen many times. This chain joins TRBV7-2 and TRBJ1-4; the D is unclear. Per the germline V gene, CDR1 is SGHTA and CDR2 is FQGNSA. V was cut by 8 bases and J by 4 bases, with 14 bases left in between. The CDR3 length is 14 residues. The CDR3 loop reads CASSKGGFNEKLFF. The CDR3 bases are TGTGCCAGCTCCAAAGGAGGGTTTAATGAAAAACTGTTTTTT.

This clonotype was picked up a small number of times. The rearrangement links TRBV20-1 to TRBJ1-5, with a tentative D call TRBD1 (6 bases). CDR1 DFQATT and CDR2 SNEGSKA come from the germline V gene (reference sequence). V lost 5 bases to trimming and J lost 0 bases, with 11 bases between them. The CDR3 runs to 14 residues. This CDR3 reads CSAVDSYSNQPQHF. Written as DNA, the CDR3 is TGCAGTGCTGTGGACAGTTATAGCAATCAGCCCCAGCATTTT.

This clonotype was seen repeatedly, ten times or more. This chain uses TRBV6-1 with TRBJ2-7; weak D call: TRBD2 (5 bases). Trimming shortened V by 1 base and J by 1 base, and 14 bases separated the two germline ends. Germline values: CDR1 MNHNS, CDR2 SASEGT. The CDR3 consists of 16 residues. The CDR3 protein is CASSEGSPLGSYEQYF. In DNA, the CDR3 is TGTGCCAGCAGTGAAGGGTCCCCACTAGGATCCTACGAGCAGTACTTC.

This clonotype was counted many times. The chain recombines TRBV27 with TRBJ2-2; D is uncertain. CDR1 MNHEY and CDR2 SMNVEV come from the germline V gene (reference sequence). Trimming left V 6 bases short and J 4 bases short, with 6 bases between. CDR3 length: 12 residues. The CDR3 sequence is CASSPLTGELFF. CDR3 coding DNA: TGTGCCAGCAGCCCCCTCACCGGGGAGCTGTTTTTT.

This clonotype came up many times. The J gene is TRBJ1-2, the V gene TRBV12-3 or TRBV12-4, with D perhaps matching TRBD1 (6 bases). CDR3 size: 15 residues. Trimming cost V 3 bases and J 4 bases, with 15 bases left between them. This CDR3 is CASSFFRGGSYGYTF. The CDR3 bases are TGTGCCAGCAGTTTTTTTAGGGGGGGGAGCTATGGCTACACCTTC.

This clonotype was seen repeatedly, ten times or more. As DNA, the CDR3 is TGTGCCAGCAGCCAGGCTTTCGGACAGGGTAAAAAACTGTTTTTT. It is translated as CASSQAFGQGKKLFF. V gene TRBV3-1 combines with J gene TRBJ1-4, with 8 positions matching TRBD1. The CDR3 consists of 15 residues. V lost 3 bases to trimming and J lost 9 bases; unmatched junction nucleotides: 9. The germline V gene has CDR1 LGHDT and CDR2 YNNKEL (reference sequence).

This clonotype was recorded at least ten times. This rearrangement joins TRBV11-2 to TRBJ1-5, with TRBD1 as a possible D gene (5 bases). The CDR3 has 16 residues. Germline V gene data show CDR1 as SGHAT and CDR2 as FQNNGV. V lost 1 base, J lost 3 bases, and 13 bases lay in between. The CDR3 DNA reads TGTGCCAGCAGCTTAGGGGGCCGCAGCCCCAATCAGCCCCAGCATTTT. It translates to CASSLGGRSPNQPQHF.

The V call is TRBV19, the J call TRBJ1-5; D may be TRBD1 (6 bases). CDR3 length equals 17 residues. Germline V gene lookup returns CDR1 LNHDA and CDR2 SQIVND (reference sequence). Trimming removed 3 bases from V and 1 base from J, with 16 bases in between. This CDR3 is CASSIGGGGRSNQPQHF. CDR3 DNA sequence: TGTGCCAGTAGTATTGGTGGGGGCGGGCGAAGCAATCAGCCCCAGCATTTT.

CDR3 protein: CSARDTAEKLFF. The CDR3, as DNA: TGCAGTGCTAGAGACACAGCTGAAAAACTGTTTTTT. V usage is TRBV20-1 and J usage is TRBJ1-4; D uncertain. Between the trimmed V and J ends, which lost 0 bases and 7 bases, there was a span of 6 bases. The CDR3 extends over 12 amino acids. Germline CDR1 is DFQATT and CDR2 is SNEGSKA (reference sequence).

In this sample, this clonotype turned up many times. This CDR3 reads CATSEGDWGTEAFF. DNA of the CDR3: TGTGCCACCAGTGAGGGGGATTGGGGCACTGAAGCTTTCTTT. The chain joins TRBV24-1 to TRBJ1-1, with D possibly being TRBD1 (5 bases). Germline CDR1 reads KGHDR; CDR2 reads SFDVKD. The CDR3 totals 14 residues. V lost 4 bases, J lost 4 bases, and 12 bases lay in between.

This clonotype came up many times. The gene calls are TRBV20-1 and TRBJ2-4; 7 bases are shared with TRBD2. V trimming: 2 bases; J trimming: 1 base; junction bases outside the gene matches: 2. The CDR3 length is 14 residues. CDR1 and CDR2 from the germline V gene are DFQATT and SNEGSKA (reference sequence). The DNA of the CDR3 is TGCAGTGCTAGAATGGGGGGGGCCAAAAACATTCAGTACTTC. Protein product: CSARMGGAKNIQYF.

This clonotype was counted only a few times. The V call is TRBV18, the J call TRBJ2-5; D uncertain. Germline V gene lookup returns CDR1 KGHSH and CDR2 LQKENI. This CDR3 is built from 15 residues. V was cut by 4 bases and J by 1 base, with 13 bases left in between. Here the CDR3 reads CASSLTRYTQETQYF. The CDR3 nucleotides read TGTGCCAGCTCACTTACACGCTACACCCAAGAGACCCAGTACTTC.